Following are 15 T cell receptor beta chains from one sample sequenced in a study of beta chain features in type 1 diabetes listed by TCRdb under 2018. Library preparation was by the immunoSEQ multiplex PCR assay. The High Capacity cDNA Reverse Transcription Kit was used to reverse transcribe all of the isolated RNA, meaning that expressed TCRB transcripts were what got sequenced. This is the immuneACCESS table as TCRdb keeps it, with only in-frame sequences that have V and J called. A part of the clones is gone; compared with another copy, unresolved V genes explain less than half, and the rest is unexplained. Present in this sample are around 160,000 clones, 40% to 60% of which were seen just once. The top ten clones comprise around 0.43% of the sample. Sequencing used Tregs from blood. What the cell subset or site label conveys for this sample: regulatory CD4+ T cells. All receptors derive from a man aged 18 to 29 in good health.

This clone was picked up a small number of times. The chain employs TRBV18 and TRBJ2-7, with D perhaps matching TRBD1 (5 bases). Deletions cut 3 bases from V and 6 bases from J, with 12 bases between. The germline V gene has CDR1 KGHSH and CDR2 LQKENI. The CDR3 is 13 amino acids. The CDR3 DNA follows: TGTGCCAGCTCACCGACCCCGCAGGGCGAGCAGTACTTC. Its protein is CASSPTPQGEQYF.

This clone was detected only once. The chain employs TRBV28 and TRBJ2-7; D remains unclear. Germline V gene sequence: CDR1 MDHEN, CDR2 SYDVKM. The CDR3 length is 11 residues. Between the trimmed V and J ends, which lost 6 bases and 3 bases, there was a span of 6 bases. The CDR3 here is CASRHHYEQYF. CDR3 nucleotides: TGTGCCAGCAGACACCACTACGAGCAGTACTTC.

V and J are TRBV10-3 and TRBJ2-3, with 10 bases identical to TRBD2. The germline V gene has CDR1 ENHRY and CDR2 SYGVKD. The CDR3 is 18 residues long. With 4 bases clipped from V and 4 bases from J, the junction kept 14 bases outside the gene matches. This chain's CDR3 is CAISAFMGLAGDADTQYF. The CDR3 coding sequence is TGTGCCATCAGTGCCTTCATGGGGCTAGCGGGAGACGCAGATACGCAGTATTTT.

The chain carries TRBV29-1 and TRBJ1-2; 10 bases are shared with TRBD1. With V trimmed by 6 bases and J by 3 bases, 7 bases remained unmatched. The germline CDR1 and CDR2 sequences are SQVTM and ANQGSEA. The CDR3 covers 14 residues. This CDR3 reads CSVLTGGAYYGYTF. CDR3 nucleotides: TGCAGCGTGCTGACAGGGGGCGCGTACTATGGCTACACCTTC.

The rearrangement joins TRBV7-2 to TRBJ2-7; 14 bases line up with TRBD2. The trim removed 0 bases at V and 6 bases at J, leaving 4 bases unmatched. The CDR3 sequence is 16 residues long. Germline V gene lookup returns CDR1 SGHTA and CDR2 FQGNSA. The CDR3 DNA sequence: TGTGCCAGCAGCTTAGCCGGGACTAGCGGGAGCCGCGAGCAGTACTTC. Its protein is CASSLAGTSGSREQYF.

This clone has only a few counts. The chain combines TRBV5-4 with TRBJ2-3; D is unresolved. This CDR3 is built from 13 residues. Trimming cost V 5 bases and J 1 base, with 8 bases left between them. Looked up from germline, CDR1 is SGHNT and CDR2 is YYREEE (reference sequence). In DNA form, the CDR3 reads TGTGCCAGCAGTACCGTAGGCACAGATACGCAGTATTTT. Its translation is CASSTVGTDTQYF.

The genes are TRBV6-1 and TRBJ1-1, with 7 bases identical to TRBD1. V lost 7 bases to trimming and J lost 2 bases; unmatched junction nucleotides: 4. Germline assignment: CDR1 MNHNS and CDR2 SASEGT. The CDR3 runs to 13 residues. This chain's CDR3 is CASTYRGNTEAFF. CDR3 sequence (DNA): TGTGCCAGCACTTACAGGGGAAACACTGAAGCTTTCTTT.

This clone appeared once. The V call is TRBV7-2, the J call TRBJ2-7; D may be TRBD2 (6 bases). The germline V gene has CDR1 SGHTA and CDR2 FQGNSA. Trimming left V 5 bases short and J 0 bases short, with 11 bases between. This CDR3 is built from 14 residues. CDR3 residues: CASSPGGISYEQYF. DNA for the CDR3: TGTGCCAGCAGCCCCGGCGGGATCTCCTACGAGCAGTACTTC.

The chain couples TRBV6-5 to TRBJ2-7; D might be TRBD2 (6 bases). This CDR3 has 14 amino acids. Germline loops: CDR1 MNHEY, CDR2 SVGAGI. Trimming removed 2 bases at V and 1 base at J, with 9 bases between. The CDR3 DNA sequence: TGTGCCAGCAGTTACCGGGGGAGTTCCTACGAGCAGTACTTC. Its translation: CASSYRGSSYEQYF.

The chain recombines TRBV18 with TRBJ2-4; 7 nucleotides agree with TRBD2. Losses at the gene ends were 5 bases for V and 2 bases for J; bases not matched to a gene: 3. This CDR3 spans 14 amino acids. Germline CDR1 KGHSH, CDR2 LQKENI. CDR3 sequence reads: CASSSGTTKNIQYF. Written as DNA, the CDR3 is TGTGCCAGCTCATCCGGGACTACCAAAAACATTCAGTACTTC.

This clone was observed a single time. The CDR3 loop reads CASSLVRGTYSYEQYF. CDR3 nucleotides: TGTGCCAGCTCACTCGTACGCGGGACTTACTCCTACGAGCAGTACTTC. The chain recombines TRBV18 with TRBJ2-7, with a weak D call TRBD2 (6 bases). The germline V gene has CDR1 KGHSH and CDR2 LQKENI. V was trimmed by 4 bases and J by 0 bases, leaving 16 bases between them. The CDR3 covers 16 residues. The variable domain in full, with the rest retrieved from reference TRBV18 and TRBJ2-7, is NAGVMQNPRHLVRRRGQEARLRCSPMKGHSHVYWYRQLPEEGLKFMVYLQKENIIDESGMPKERFSAEFPKEGPSILRIQQVVRGDSAAYFCASSLVRGTYSYEQYFGPGTRLTVT.

The chain combines TRBV6-5 with TRBJ2-5, with 10 nucleotides matching TRBD1. V shed 0 bases, J shed 5 bases, and the junction held 0 bases outside the gene matches. Germline CDR1 is MNHEY and CDR2 is SVGAGI. The CDR3 runs 14 residues. CDR3 sequence reads: CASSYSTGGETQYF. CDR3 nucleotide sequence: TGTGCCAGCAGTTACTCGACAGGGGGCGAGACCCAGTACTTC.

In its sample, this clone was seen a few times. The rearrangement links TRBV7-8 to TRBJ2-7; 8 positions agree with TRBD2. This CDR3 has 18 amino acids. Germline assignment: CDR1 SGHVS and CDR2 FQNEAQ. Trimming at V came to 1 base and at J to 2 bases, leaving 13 bases not matched to a gene. The CDR3 bases are TGTGCCAGCAGCTTAGTACCCAGCGGGAGAGGTTTGGCCTACGAGCAGTACTTC. Residues: CASSLVPSGRGLAYEQYF.

The gene calls are TRBV9 and TRBJ1-2, with TRBD1 identical over 7 bases. The CDR3 consists of 15 residues. The trim removed 1 base at V and 2 bases at J, leaving 5 bases unmatched. Germline V CDR1 and CDR2: SGDLS, YYNGEE. In DNA form, the CDR3 reads TGTGCCAGCAGCGTACGACTGGGACAGAACTATGGCTACACCTTC. Encoded protein: CASSVRLGQNYGYTF.

The chain couples TRBV6-5 to TRBJ2-7, with TRBD1 identical over 7 bases. This CDR3 is built from 12 residues. V shed 5 bases and J 8 bases; nucleotides not matched to a gene: 6. CDR1 MNHEY and CDR2 SVGAGI come from the germline V gene. Here the CDR3 DNA reads TGTGCCAGCAGTCTACAGGGGTCTAAGCAGTACTTC. This codes for CASSLQGSKQYF.